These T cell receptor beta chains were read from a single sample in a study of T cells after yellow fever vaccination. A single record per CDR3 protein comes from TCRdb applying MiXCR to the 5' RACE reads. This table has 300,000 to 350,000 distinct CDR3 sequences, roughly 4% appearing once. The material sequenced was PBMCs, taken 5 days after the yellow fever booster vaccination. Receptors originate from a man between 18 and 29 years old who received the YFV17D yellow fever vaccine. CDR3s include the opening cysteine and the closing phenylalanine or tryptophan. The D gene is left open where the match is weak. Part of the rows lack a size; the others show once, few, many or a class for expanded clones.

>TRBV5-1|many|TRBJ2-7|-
TGCGCCAGCAGCTTCAGGTCAGAGAGCTACGAGCAGTACTTC
CASSFRSESYEQYF
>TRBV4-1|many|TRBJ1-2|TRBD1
TGCGCCAGCAGCCAAGAACGCCAGGGGGCGGACGGCTACACCTTC
CASSQERQGADGYTF
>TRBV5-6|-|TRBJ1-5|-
TGTGCCAGCAGCTTGTTCGGGACGGATAGCAATCAGCCCCAGCATTTT
CASSLFGTDSNQPQHF
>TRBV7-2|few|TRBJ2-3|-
TGTGCCAGCAACTCCCACACCACAGATACGCAGTATTTT
CASNSHTTDTQYF
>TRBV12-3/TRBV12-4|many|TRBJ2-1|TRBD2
TGTGCCAGCAGACCCCATGGCGGGGGGACCCCAGGTGAGCAGTTCTTC
CASRPHGGGTPGEQFF
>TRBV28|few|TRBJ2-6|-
TGTGCCAGCAGCGGAGCAAGCTCTGGGGCCAACGTCCTGACTTTC
CASSGASSGANVLTF
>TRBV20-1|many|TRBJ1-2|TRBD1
TGCAGTGGCTCACAGGGGGCGGTTAACTATGGCTACACCTTC
CSGSQGAVNYGYTF
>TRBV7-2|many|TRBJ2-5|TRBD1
TGTGCCAGCAGCTTGCAACCGGCGGGACAGGGTACCCAGTACTTC
CASSLQPAGQGTQYF
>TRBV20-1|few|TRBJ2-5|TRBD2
TGCAGTGCCCCTTTGGTAGCGGGGGCCCAAGAGACCCAGTACTTC
CSAPLVAGAQETQYF
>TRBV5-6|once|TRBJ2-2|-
TGTGCCAGCAGCTCTGGACGGCTCACCGGGGAGCTGTTTTTT
CASSSGRLTGELFF
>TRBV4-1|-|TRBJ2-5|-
TGCGCCAGCAGCCGGACTTATCAAGAGACCCAGTACTTC
CASSRTYQETQYF
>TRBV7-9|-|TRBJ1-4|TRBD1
TGTGCCAGCAGCTCCGAACAGGGGGGACTGTTTTTT
CASSSEQGGLFF
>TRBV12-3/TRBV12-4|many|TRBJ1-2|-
TGTGCCAGCAGTGACCGCTATGGCTACACCTTC
CASSDRYGYTF
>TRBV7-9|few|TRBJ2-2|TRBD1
TGTGCCAGCAGCTTAGAAGGGGGCAACACCGGGGAGCTGTTTTTT
CASSLEGGNTGELFF
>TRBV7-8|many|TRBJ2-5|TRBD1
TGTGCCAGCAGCTCCTACAGGGGGGATCAAGAGACCCAGTACTTC
CASSSYRGDQETQYF
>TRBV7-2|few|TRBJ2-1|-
TGTGCCAGCAGCCCAACGGTAGAGAATGAGCAGTTCTTC
CASSPTVENEQFF
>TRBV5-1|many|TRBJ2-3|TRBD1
TGCGCCAGCAGCTACAGGGGCGCGGGAGATACGCAGTATTTT
CASSYRGAGDTQYF
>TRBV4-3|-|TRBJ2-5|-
TGCGCCAGCAGCCAAGGGGGGACTCTTAGCGGAGAGACCCAGTACTTC
CASSQGGTLSGETQYF
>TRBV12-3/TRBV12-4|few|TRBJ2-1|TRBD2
TGTGCCAGCACACGAGCGGGGGCCCGCTACAATGAGCAGTTCTTC
CASTRAGARYNEQFF
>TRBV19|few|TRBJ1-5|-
TGTGCCAGTAGTCGCGGGAACCCTTTCCGACAGCCCCAGCATTTT
CASSRGNPFRQPQHF
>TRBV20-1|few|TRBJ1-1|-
TGCAGTGCTAGAGATCTCCGAGGGAGCCCTGAAGCTTTCTTT
CSARDLRGSPEAFF
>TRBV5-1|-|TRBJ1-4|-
TGCGCCAGCAGGTTCCCAGGGGATGAAAAACTGTTTTTT
CASRFPGDEKLFF
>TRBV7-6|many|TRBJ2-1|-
TGTGCCAGCAGCTTAGAGGCCAGCTCCCTCGGCGACAATGAGCAGTTCTTC
CASSLEASSLGDNEQFF
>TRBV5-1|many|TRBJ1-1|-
TGCGCCAGCAGCTTGGTCCCGGGCCAGGTCTCTGAAGCTTTCTTT
CASSLVPGQVSEAFF
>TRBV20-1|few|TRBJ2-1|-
TGCAGTGCCCGAGGGGCGGCCCCGGGGAGTAGTCGGGGGCCCCCGTACAATGAGCAGTTCTTC
CSARGAAPGSSRGPPYNEQFF
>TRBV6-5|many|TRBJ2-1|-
TGTGCCAGCAGTTACATTACGCGCATAGGGAACAACAATGAGCAGTTCTTC
CASSYITRIGNNNEQFF
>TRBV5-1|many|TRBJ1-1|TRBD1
TGCGCCAGCAGCACAGGGGGCGGCACTGAAGCTTTCTTT
CASSTGGGTEAFF
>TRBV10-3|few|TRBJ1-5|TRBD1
TGTGCCACTAGGGACAGGCTTGATCAGCCCCAGCATTTT
CATRDRLDQPQHF
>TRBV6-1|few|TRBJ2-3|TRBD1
TGTGCCAGCAGGGACAGGTGGAGCACAGATACGCAGTATTTT
CASRDRWSTDTQYF
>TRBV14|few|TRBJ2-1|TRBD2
TGTGCCAGCAGCCGATTCGGGACTAGCTTCGATGAGCAGTTCTTC
CASSRFGTSFDEQFF
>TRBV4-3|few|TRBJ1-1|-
TGCGCCAGCGGACGATCGGGCCCGAACACTGAAGCTTTCTTT
CASGRSGPNTEAFF
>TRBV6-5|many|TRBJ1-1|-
TGTGCCAGCAGTTACACCCGTTTTGTCCAGGGTGGCACTGAAGCTTTCTTT
CASSYTRFVQGGTEAFF
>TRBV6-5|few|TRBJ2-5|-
TGTGCCAGCACCGACGAAGCAGAGACCCAGTACTTC
CASTDEAETQYF